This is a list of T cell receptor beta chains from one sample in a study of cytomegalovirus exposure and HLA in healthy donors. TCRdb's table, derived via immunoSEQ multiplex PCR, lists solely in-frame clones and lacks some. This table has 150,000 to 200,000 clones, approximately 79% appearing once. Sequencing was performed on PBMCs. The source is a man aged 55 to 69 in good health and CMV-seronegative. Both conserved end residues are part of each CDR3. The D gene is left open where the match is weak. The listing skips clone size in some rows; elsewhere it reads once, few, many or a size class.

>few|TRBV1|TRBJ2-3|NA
TGCACCAGCAGCCAAGAATACCAGACTAGCGGGAGCACAGATACGCAGTATTTT
CTSSQEYQTSGSTDTQYF
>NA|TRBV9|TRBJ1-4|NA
TGTGCCAGCAGCGTATCCCCTCAGGGGTTTACTAATGAAAAACTGTTTTTT
CASSVSPQGFTNEKLFF
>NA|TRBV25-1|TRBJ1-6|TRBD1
TGTGCCAGCACCTTGGACAGGGGGGCTTCACCCCTCCACTTT
CASTLDRGASPLHF
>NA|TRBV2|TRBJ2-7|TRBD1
TGTGCCAGCAGTGCCACCCGGGACAGCCCCTACGAGCAGTACTTC
CASSATRDSPYEQYF
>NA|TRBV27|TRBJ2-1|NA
TGTGCCAGCTCTTCACAGGAGAGCTCCTACAATGAGCAGTTCTTC
CASSSQESSYNEQFF
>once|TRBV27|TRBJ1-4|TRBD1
TGTGCCAGCAGTTCCGGGACAGGGGTTCGGAGTACTAATGAAAAACTGTTTTTT
CASSSGTGVRSTNEKLFF
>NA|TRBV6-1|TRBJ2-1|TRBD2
TGTGCCAGCAGTGCCTATGGGAGACTAGCGGGAGACGCCCACAATGAGCAGTTCTTC
CASSAYGRLAGDAHNEQFF
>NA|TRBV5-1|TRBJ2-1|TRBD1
TGCGCCAGCAGCACCGGGACAGGGGACATCAATGAGCAGTTCTTC
CASSTGTGDINEQFF
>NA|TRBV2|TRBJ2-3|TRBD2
TGTGCCAGCAGAATAGCGGGAGACAACCCCACAGATACGCAGTATTTT
CASRIAGDNPTDTQYF
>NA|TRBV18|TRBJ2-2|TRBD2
TGTGCCAGCTCACCAAACTCCGGGACTAGCGGGAGGAACACCGGGGAGCTGTTTTTT
CASSPNSGTSGRNTGELFF
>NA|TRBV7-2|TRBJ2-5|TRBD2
TGTGCCAGCAGCTCTAGCGGCCCCCAAGAGACCCAGTACTTC
CASSSSGPQETQYF
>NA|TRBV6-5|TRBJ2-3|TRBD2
TGTGGCAAAACCCTGACTAGCGACCCAGATACGCAGTATTTT
CGKTLTSDPDTQYF
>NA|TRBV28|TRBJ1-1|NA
TGTGCCAGCAGTAATAACAGGGCTTGGGATACTGAAGCTTTCTTT
CASSNNRAWDTEAFF
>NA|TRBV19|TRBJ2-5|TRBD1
TGTGCCAGTAGTCAGGACAGGGGGCAAGAGACCCAGTACTTC
CASSQDRGQETQYF
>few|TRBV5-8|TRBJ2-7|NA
TGTGCCAGCAGCCGACTCTACGAGCAGTACTTC
CASSRLYEQYF
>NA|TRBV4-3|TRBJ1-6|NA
TGCGCCAGCAGCCAAGAATGGGGCCCCAATTCACCCCTCCACTTT
CASSQEWGPNSPLHF
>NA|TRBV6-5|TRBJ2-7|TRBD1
TGTGCCAGCAGTTACTTTAGGGGACAGGGAAGGAACGAGCAGTACTTC
CASSYFRGQGRNEQYF
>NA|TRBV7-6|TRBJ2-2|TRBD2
TGTGCCAGCAGCTCCGGACTAGCGGGAGGAGAGATGAACACCGGGGAGCTGTTTTTT
CASSSGLAGGEMNTGELFF
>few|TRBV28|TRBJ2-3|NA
TGTGCCAGCAGCCAGGGGAGTGGGGGCACAGATACGCAGTATTTT
CASSQGSGGTDTQYF
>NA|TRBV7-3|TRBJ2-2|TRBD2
TGTGCCAGCAGCCCAGCGGGGTTTCCGAACACCGGGGAGCTGTTTTTT
CASSPAGFPNTGELFF
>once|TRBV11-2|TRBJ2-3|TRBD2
TGTGCCAGCAGCATACTAGCGGGGGCCAGCACAGATACGCAGTATTTT
CASSILAGASTDTQYF
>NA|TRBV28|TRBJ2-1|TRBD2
TGTGCCAGCAGTTTGGAACTAGCGGAGGAGACATACAATGAGCAGTTCTTC
CASSLELAEETYNEQFF
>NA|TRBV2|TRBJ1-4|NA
TGTGCCAGCAGTGACCTCACCGGGACTAATGAAAAACTGTTTTTT
CASSDLTGTNEKLFF
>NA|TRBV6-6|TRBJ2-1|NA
TGTGCCAGCAGTTACCCCAACAATGAGCAGTTCTTC
CASSYPNNEQFF
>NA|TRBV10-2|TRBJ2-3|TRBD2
TGCGCCAGCAGTGAACTAGCGGGGAAACCCGCTCCGGATACGCAGTATTTT
CASSELAGKPAPDTQYF
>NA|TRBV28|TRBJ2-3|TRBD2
TGTGCCAGCAGACCTGGTGGACTAGCGGGAGACACAGATACGCAGTATTTT
CASRPGGLAGDTDTQYF
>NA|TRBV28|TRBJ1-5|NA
TGTGCCAGCAGGTTCTTCCAGGGTCAGGTTAGTCAGCCCCAGCATTTT
CASRFFQGQVSQPQHF
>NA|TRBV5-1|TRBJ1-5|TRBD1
TGCGCCAGCAGCCTGGTAGGGGGCGATCAGCCCCAGCATTTT
CASSLVGGDQPQHF
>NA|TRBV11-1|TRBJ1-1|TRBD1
TGTGCCAGCAGCGAAGGACAGGGGGCGGGGGCAGCTTTCTTT
CASSEGQGAGAAFF
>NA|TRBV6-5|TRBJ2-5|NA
TGTGCCAGCAGTTACGACGGCCAACGAGGGACCCAGTACTTC
CASSYDGQRGTQYF
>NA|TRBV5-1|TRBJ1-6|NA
TGCGCCAGCAGCTTGGTATCAGGGAATAATTCACCCCTCCACTTT
CASSLVSGNNSPLHF
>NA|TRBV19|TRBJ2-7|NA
TGTGCCAGTAGTATCTTCCCAGACTCCTACGAGCAGTACTTC
CASSIFPDSYEQYF
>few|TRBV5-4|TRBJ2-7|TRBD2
TGTGCCAGCAGCCGAGGGACTAGCGGGGTCTACGAGCAGTACTTC
CASSRGTSGVYEQYF
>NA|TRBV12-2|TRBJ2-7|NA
TGTGCAAGTCGCTTAGAGGATTGGGTGGCGGGAGGGCCCTTCCACGAGCAGTACTTC
CASRLEDWVAGGPFHEQYF
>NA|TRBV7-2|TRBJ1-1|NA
TGTGCCAGCAGCTTCGCCGGGAACACTGAAGCTTTCTTT
CASSFAGNTEAFF
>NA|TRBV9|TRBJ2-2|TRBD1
TGTGCCAGCAGCGTAACGACAGGGGGCCCCGGGGAGCTGTTTTTT
CASSVTTGGPGELFF
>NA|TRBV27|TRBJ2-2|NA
TGTGCCAGCAGTCGATCTTTCACTAGCACCGGGGAGCTGTTTTTT
CASSRSFTSTGELFF
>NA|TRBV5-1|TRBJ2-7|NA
TGCGCCAGCAGCCCACCTCGGGAGTTCTCCTACGAGCAGTACTTC
CASSPPREFSYEQYF
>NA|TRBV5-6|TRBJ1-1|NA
TGTGCCAGCACCTACGCGGGCACTGAAGCTTTCTTT
CASTYAGTEAFF
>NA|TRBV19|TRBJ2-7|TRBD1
TGTGCCAGTAAAGGGACAGGCCTAACGGAGCAGTACTTC
CASKGTGLTEQYF
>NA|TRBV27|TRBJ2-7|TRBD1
TGTGCCAGCAGTTTAGTCGGTCAGGGGGTGAGCGAGCAGTACTTC
CASSLVGQGVSEQYF
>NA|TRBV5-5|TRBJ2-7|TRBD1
TGTGCCAGCAGCTTGGTACATTCTGGACAGGACTCCTACGAGCAGTACTTC
CASSLVHSGQDSYEQYF
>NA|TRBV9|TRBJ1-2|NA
TGTGCCAGCAGCGGAAGGACATCACTTTATGGCTACACCTTC
CASSGRTSLYGYTF